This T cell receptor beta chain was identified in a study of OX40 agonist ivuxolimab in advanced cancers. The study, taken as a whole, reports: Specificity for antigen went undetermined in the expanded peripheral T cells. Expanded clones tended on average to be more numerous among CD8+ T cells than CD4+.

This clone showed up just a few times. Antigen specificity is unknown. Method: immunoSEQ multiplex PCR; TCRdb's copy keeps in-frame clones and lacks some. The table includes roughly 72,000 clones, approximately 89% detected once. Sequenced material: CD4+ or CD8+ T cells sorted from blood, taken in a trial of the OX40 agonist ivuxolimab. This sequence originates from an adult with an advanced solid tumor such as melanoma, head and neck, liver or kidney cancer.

CDR3 in DNA: TGCGCCAGCAGCTTGCCAGGGGGAGAGACCCAGTACTTC. It yields the protein CASSLPGGETQYF. The chain uses TRBV5-1 and TRBJ2-5; TRBD1 matches 7 bases. There are 13 residues in the CDR3. After removal of 1 base from V and 4 bases from J, the junction contained 1 base not matched to a gene. Germline V gene lookup returns CDR1 SGHRS and CDR2 YFSETQ.